This passage covers 20 T cell receptor beta chains from one sample sequenced in a study of T cell responses to AZD1222 COVID-19 vaccine. This table comes from immunoSEQ multiplex PCR, and its TCRdb copy is limited to in-frame clones, with some not included. The sample carries fewer than 140,000 clones, roughly 91% recorded once. The starting material was peripheral blood, obtained 28 days after the second AZD1222 dose. These receptors came from an adult who received the AZD1222 COVID-19 vaccine.

V and J are TRBV11-2 and TRBJ1-1, with D tentatively TRBD1 (6 bases). This CDR3 spans 16 amino acids. Trimming removed 1 base from V and 8 bases from J, with 20 bases in between. The V gene's germline CDR1 is SGHAT and CDR2 FQNNGV. The CDR3 DNA sequence: TGTGCCAGCAGCTTAGGTTCGTTGGCAGGGGCAGCCGAAGCTTTCTTT. Amino acids: CASSLGSLAGAAEAFF.

V is TRBV6-5 and J is TRBJ2-1, with 8 bases identical to TRBD2. The CDR3 has 14 residues. Trimming took 0 bases from V and 8 from J; bases not matched to a gene: 3. CDR1 is MNHEY, CDR2 SVGAGI, per germline. The CDR3 loop is CASSYSSGVDEQFF. The DNA of the CDR3 is TGTGCCAGCAGTTACTCTAGCGGGGTCGATGAGCAGTTCTTC.

This clone was seen once. J is TRBJ2-7 and V is TRBV11-3; D may be TRBD2 (5 bases). CDR1 and CDR2 (germline): SGHNT, YENEEA. V dropped 1 base and J dropped 2 bases, with 9 bases sitting between them. This CDR3 is 14 amino acids long. This CDR3 is CASSLAGDAYEQYF. The CDR3 region has the DNA TGTGCCAGCAGCTTAGCCGGGGATGCCTACGAGCAGTACTTC.

V usage is TRBV27 and J usage is TRBJ1-5, with D maybe TRBD1 (6 bases). The CDR3 has 14 amino acids. Trimming shortened V by 5 bases and J by 3 bases, and 11 bases separated the two germline ends. Germline V gene sequence: CDR1 MNHEY, CDR2 SMNVEV (reference sequence). Here the CDR3 reads CASSPTGINQPQHF. The CDR3 coding sequence is TGTGCCAGCAGTCCTACAGGGATCAATCAGCCCCAGCATTTT.

The chain carries TRBV7-9 and TRBJ2-7; the match to TRBD1 covers 8 bases. The V segment lost 2 bases and the J segment 0 bases; nucleotides outside the gene matches: 6. CDR3 size: 16 residues. Germline V gives CDR1 SEHNR, CDR2 FQNEAQ (reference sequence). The chain's CDR3 is CASSLIGTGSSYEQYF. The CDR3 DNA reads TGTGCCAGCAGCTTAATAGGGACAGGCTCCTCCTACGAGCAGTACTTC.

This chain joins TRBV11-2 and TRBJ2-7; the D gene is possibly TRBD1 (6 bases). CDR3 length: 13 residues. The germline gives CDR1 SGHAT, CDR2 FQNNGV. V was clipped by 5 bases and J by 9 bases, with 17 bases between them. The CDR3 DNA reads as TGTGCCAGCAGCCCGGGACACCACTTGGCGCAGTACTTC. This translates into CASSPGHHLAQYF.

The V call is TRBV27, the J call TRBJ1-2, with 9 bases fitting TRBD1. CDR1 and CDR2 (germline): MNHEY, SMNVEV (reference sequence). With V trimmed by 6 bases and J by 0 bases, 5 bases remained unmatched. CDR3 length equals 15 residues. CDR3 loop: CASRGDRAANYGYTF. DNA for the CDR3: TGTGCCAGCAGGGGGGACAGGGCTGCTAACTATGGCTACACCTTC.

The V gene is TRBV14, the J gene TRBJ2-7; D call uncertain. This CDR3 comprises 14 residues. V was trimmed by 4 bases and J by 0 bases, leaving 10 bases between them. The germline gives CDR1 SGHDN, CDR2 FVKESK. CDR3 loop: CASSLSQSSYEQYF. CDR3 sequence (DNA): TGTGCCAGCAGCCTAAGCCAGTCCTCCTACGAGCAGTACTTC.

The J gene is TRBJ2-5, the V gene TRBV7-2, with D possibly being TRBD2 (5 bases). Germline V gene data show CDR1 as SGHTA and CDR2 as FQGNSA. Trimming shortened V by 3 bases and J by 4 bases, and 12 bases separated the two germline ends. The CDR3 is 14 residues long. CDR3 nucleotide sequence: TGTGCCAGCAGCTTCGGACTGGACCTAGAGACCCAGTACTTC. Translation: CASSFGLDLETQYF.

The DNA for the CDR3 is TGTGCCAGCAGTCCCCCTCCTGTTATGAACACTGAAGCTTTCTTT. Its translation: CASSPPPVMNTEAFF. The chain joins TRBV6-5 to TRBJ1-1; D uncertain. The CDR3 has 15 amino acids. V shed 5 bases and J shed 0 bases, with 13 bases lying between them. Germline V gene lookup returns CDR1 MNHEY and CDR2 SVGAGI.

The CDR3 spells CASSHHHRGRDTGELFF. The CDR3 nucleotides are TGCGCCAGCAGCCATCACCACCGGGGGCGAGACACCGGGGAGCTGTTTTTT. The J gene is TRBJ2-2, the V gene TRBV4-3, with D perhaps TRBD1 or TRBD2 (6 bases each). CDR1 LGHNA and CDR2 YSLEER come from the germline V gene. V lost 3 bases and J 3 bases, leaving 17 bases between the germline ends. This CDR3 comprises 17 residues.

CDR3 DNA sequence: TGTGCCAGCTCACTCCGGGACGGTGGGTCACCCCTCCACTTT. The encoded protein is CASSLRDGGSPLHF. The genes are TRBV18 and TRBJ1-6; tentatively, D is TRBD1 (5 bases). This CDR3 is built from 14 residues. The V end lost 4 bases, the J end lost 10 bases, and 14 bases lay between the germline ends. Looked up from germline, CDR1 is KGHSH and CDR2 is LQKENI. Full variable domain (outside the CDR3, taken from reference TRBV18 and TRBJ1-6): NAGVMQNPRHLVRRRGQEARLRCSPMKGHSHVYWYRQLPEEGLKFMVYLQKENIIDESGMPKERFSAEFPKEGPSILRIQQVVRGDSAAYFCASSLRDGGSPLHFGNGTRLTVT.

The J gene is TRBJ1-6, the V gene TRBV7-3; TRBD1 agrees at 7 bases. This CDR3 region has 15 residues. In germline, CDR1 is SGHTA, CDR2 FQGTGA. Germline trimming cut 3 bases from V and 7 bases from J; bases unmatched to any gene: 6. The CDR3 bases are TGTGCCAGCAGCTTCCGAGGGGGCCCGAATTCACCCCTCCACTTT. The encoded protein is CASSFRGGPNSPLHF.

This chain connects TRBV10-3 to TRBJ1-6; 12 nucleotides agree with TRBD1. Germline V CDR1 and CDR2: ENHRY, SYGVKD. The V and J ends lost 6 bases and 9 bases, in that order; junction bases with no gene match: 3. This CDR3 has 14 residues. For the CDR3, the DNA is TGTGCCATCAGGGGGACAGGGGGCTTTTCACCCCTCCACTTT. Residues: CAIRGTGGFSPLHF.

For the CDR3, the DNA is TGTGCCAGCAGCCGCCAGGGAGGTTCACGCGAGCAGTACTTC. Protein sequence: CASSRQGGSREQYF. The chain has TRBV5-4 and TRBJ2-7, with D maybe TRBD2 (6 bases). Per the germline V gene, CDR1 is SGHNT and CDR2 is YYREEE (reference sequence). The V and J ends lost 4 bases and 6 bases respectively, with 17 bases between them. This CDR3 has 14 amino acids. Together with reference TRBV5-4 and TRBJ2-7, the CDR3 gives the full variable domain: ETGVTQSPTHLIKTRGQQVTLRCSSQSGHNTVSWYQQALGQGPQFIFQYYREEENGRGNFPPRFSGLQFPNYSSELNVNALELDDSALYLCASSRQGGSREQYFGPGTRLTVT.

This clone has just one count. The J gene is TRBJ2-7, the V gene TRBV5-1, with 9 positions matching TRBD2. The CDR3 has 15 residues. The germline V gene has CDR1 SGHRS and CDR2 YFSETQ. V was clipped by 4 bases and J by 3 bases; unmatched bases: 8. This CDR3 is CASSGASSGVYEQYF. CDR3 sequence (DNA): TGCGCCAGCAGCGGGGCGTCTAGCGGGGTCTACGAGCAGTACTTC.

The chain links TRBV6-1 to TRBJ1-6; D unclear. Trimming took off 3 bases at V and 5 bases at J, with 14 bases between the two ends. The CDR3 length is 16 residues. Germline loops: CDR1 MNHNS, CDR2 SASEGT. CDR3 in DNA: TGTGCCAGCAGTGATCTTGGACGGGTAGATAATTCACCCCTCCACTTT. Its protein product is CASSDLGRVDNSPLHF.

The V gene is TRBV11-2, the J gene TRBJ2-7, with D unresolved. V shed 1 base and J shed 2 bases, with 15 bases lying between them. CDR3 length: 16 residues. Germline lookup yields CDR1 SGHAT and CDR2 FQNNGV. The CDR3 DNA sequence: TGTGCCAGCAGCTTAGGTGCGACCACTGCTACCTACGAGCAGTACTTC. Protein sequence: CASSLGATTATYEQYF.

This chain connects TRBV3-1 (or the pseudogene TRBV3-2) to TRBJ2-7; D is possibly TRBD2 (5 bases). The CDR3 consists of 14 residues. Trimming removed 4 bases at V and 2 bases at J, with 12 bases between. Germline values: CDR1 LGHDT, CDR2 YNNKEL (reference sequence). DNA of the CDR3: TGTGCCAGCAGCCCCCGGACGGGAACCTACGAGCAGTACTTC. It codes for CASSPRTGTYEQYF.

The chain couples TRBV9 to TRBJ1-1; D perhaps matches TRBD1 (5 bases). V lost 6 bases and J lost 0, with 9 bases in between. CDR1 is SGDLS and CDR2 is YYNGEE in the germline V gene. The CDR3 totals 13 residues. CDR3 sequence (DNA): TGTGCCAGCACCGGGGGGGTGAACACTGAAGCTTTCTTT. It is translated as CASTGGVNTEAFF.